This record covers a single TCR beta chain. Other DNA sequences within the sample encode an identical CDR3. Measured with immunoSEQ multiplex PCR; TCRdb has only the in-frame clones, and not every one. The data hold roughly 67,000 clones, with roughly 90% observed a single time. The CDR3 loop spans 15 amino acids. V was pared by 5 bases and J by 4 bases, with 7 bases of the junction left unmatched. The V gene's germline CDR1 is MNHEY and CDR2 SMNVEV (reference sequence). This entry belongs to a study of OX40 agonist ivuxolimab in advanced cancers. As for the study in general: Clinicians treated patients with ivuxolimab, an agonistic anti-OX40 (CD134) antibody.

The chain carries TRBV27 and TRBJ2-1; the match to TRBD1 covers 8 bases. This sequence originates from an adult with an advanced solid tumor such as melanoma, head and neck, liver or kidney cancer. The sequences come from CD4+ or CD8+ T cells sorted from blood, collected in a trial of the OX40 agonist ivuxolimab. CDR3 nucleotides: TGTGCCAGCAGTCCTGGGACAGGAGGGTACAATGAGCAGTTCTTC. It translates to CASSPGTGGYNEQFF.